Sequencing of this TCR beta chain was carried out in a study of blood T cells in healthy people across ages. The CDR3 spans 14 residues. The V and J ends lost 11 bases and 2 bases, in that order; junction bases with no gene match: 12. CDR1 and CDR2 (germline): MDHEN, SYDVKM. Combining a sample-barcoded 5' primer with a J-beta primer mix, a second PCR ran for roughly 7 to 12 cycles. TCRdb itself ran the 5' RACE reads through MiXCR, one entry per CDR3 protein. This table has roughly 790,000 distinct CDR3 sequences, 35% to 45% appearing once. The chain carries TRBV28 and TRBJ2-7, with TRBD2 matching over 7 bases. The sequence was obtained from a woman between 55 and 75 years old in good health. Sequenced material: blood. Written as DNA, the CDR3 is TGTGCCGAAGGGGAGGGCAGGGCCCCCTACGAGCAGTACTTC. Amino acids: CAEGEGRAPYEQYF.